One TCR beta chain is described in this entry. What it recognizes is unknown. These data originate in a study of cytomegalovirus exposure and HLA in healthy donors. CDR1 MDHEN and CDR2 SYDVKM come from the germline V gene. CDR3 length equals 14 residues. Losses at the gene ends were 8 bases for V and 4 bases for J; bases not matched to a gene: 9. Study conclusions and caveats: Altogether, about 160 TCR beta chains were recorded as cytomegalovirus-associated. A later analysis found first-cohort TCR clusters tended to co-occur in the 90 to 150 validation repertoires. Through in vitro validation, a few CMV-associated chains were shown to be specific for CMV antigens.

TCRdb's copy holds only in-frame clones and misses some; the assay was immunoSEQ multiplex PCR. Among 80,000 or so clones listed, roughly 96% were seen once. The sequencing input was PBMCs. The J gene is TRBJ1-1, the V gene TRBV28, with 8 bases lining up with TRBD1. The TCR originated in a woman under 30 in good health and CMV-seronegative. The CDR3 protein is CASGLRGPGTEAFF. DNA for the CDR3: TGTGCCAGCGGACTCAGGGGGCCAGGCACTGAAGCTTTCTTT.